This T cell receptor beta chain appears in the sequencing data of a study of cytomegalovirus exposure and HLA in healthy donors. Study-wide points: In a later analysis, several top co-occurrence clusters appeared linked to parvovirus B19, influenza, CMV and Epstein-Barr virus. As immune exposure information, only CMV serostatus was available.

It was with 60 Vbeta and 13 Jbeta primers that the PCR ran. Assay: immunoSEQ multiplex PCR; the TCRdb copy retains only in-frame clones and omits some. The data hold 80,000 to 100,000 clones, with roughly 77% observed a single time. Germline CDR1 SGHRS, CDR2 YFSETQ. The CDR3 runs to 14 residues. V was trimmed by 2 bases and J by 6 bases, leaving 12 bases between them. About this clone itself: What it recognizes is unknown.

This clonotype was obtained from a man aged 25-45 years in good health and CMV-seronegative. The sample comprised PBMCs. The gene calls are TRBV5-1 and TRBJ1-5, with D perhaps TRBD1 (5 bases). The CDR3, as DNA: TGCGCCAGCAGCTTAGACACGGGGGGTCAGCCCCAGCATTTT. Translation gives CASSLDTGGQPQHF.